These T cell receptor beta chains were read from a single sample in a study of T cell repertoires in cytomegalovirus infection. TCRdb re-derived calls from the reads in MiXCR, one entry per CDR3 protein. The sample holds 600,000 to 800,000 distinct CDR3 sequences, 20% to 25% seen once. The sample comprised CD8+ T cells from PBMCs. These receptors came from a human donor in good health (CMV status not recorded). Some clones in this sample may be carry-over from other donors' samples. Each CDR3 is given with its conserved first and last residue. D genes are given only for firm matches. Only part of the rows carry a size: once, few, many, or a class if the clone is expanded.

-	TRBV7-9	few	TRBJ1-4	CAIHRQLKLFF	TGTGCCATCCACCGGCAGCTAAAACTGTTTTTT
-	TRBV3-1	-	TRBJ2-5	CASSQDLVRLGQETQYF	TGTGCCAGCAGCCAAGATCTCGTCAGGTTGGGGCAAGAGACCCAGTACTTC
TRBD2	TRBV7-8	-	TRBJ2-7	CASSFYLGGGTKSYEQYF	TGTGCCAGCAGCTTCTATCTGGGCGGGGGGACCAAGAGTTACGAGCAGTACTTC
-	TRBV20-1	-	TRBJ2-1	CSAYPAGNEQFF	TGCAGTGCCTACCCGGCGGGCAATGAGCAGTTCTTC
-	TRBV4-2	many	TRBJ2-3	CASSQAGAGDTQYF	TGTGCCAGCAGCCAAGCGGGGGCCGGAGATACGCAGTATTTT
-	TRBV6-1	few	TRBJ1-1	CASAPGLGNTEAFF	TGTGCCAGCGCCCCAGGTCTAGGGAACACTGAAGCTTTCTTT
TRBD2	TRBV7-8	many	TRBJ2-1	CASTPSGGANFEQFF	TGTGCCAGCACCCCTAGCGGGGGGGCCAATTTTGAGCAGTTCTTC
TRBD1	TRBV20-1	once	TRBJ1-2	CSAPPDRDYGYTF	TGCAGTGCTCCCCCGGACAGGGACTATGGCTACACCTTC
-	TRBV4-1	-	TRBJ2-3	CASQGGPGSDTQYF	TGCGCCAGTCAAGGGGGGCCCGGATCAGATACGCAGTATTTT
TRBD1	TRBV24-1	few	TRBJ2-1	CATSDLTGGNEQFF	TGTGCCACCAGTGACCTGACAGGGGGCAATGAGCAGTTCTTC
TRBD1	TRBV6-8	-	TRBJ2-2	CANRTWRDRGNTGELFF	TGTGCCAACAGAACCTGGAGGGACAGGGGGAACACCGGGGAGCTGTTTTTT
-	TRBV10-3	few	TRBJ2-1	CAIRSGQSSTYNEQFF	TGTGCCATCAGATCGGGACAATCAAGCACCTACAATGAGCAGTTCTTC
TRBD2	TRBV6-1	many	TRBJ2-1	CASSIPGTSVYNEQFF	TGTGCCAGCAGTATTCCCGGGACTAGTGTTTACAATGAGCAGTTCTTC
-	TRBV7-2	many	TRBJ2-1	CASSPDPLSSYNEQFF	TGTGCCAGCAGCCCCGACCCCCTGAGCTCCTACAATGAGCAGTTCTTC
-	TRBV27	-	TRBJ1-2	CASSSLPGRGPFGYTF	TGTGCCAGCAGTTCCCTCCCCGGACGAGGCCCCTTCGGCTACACCTTC
-	TRBV7-6	-	TRBJ2-7	CVSSDSYEQYF	TGTGTCAGCAGCGACTCATACGAGCAGTACTTC
-	TRBV19	few	TRBJ2-1	CASSLPGTSRNEQFF	TGTGCCAGTAGTTTGCCCGGGACCTCCCGTAATGAGCAGTTCTTC
-	TRBV11-1	many	TRBJ2-1	CASKTGDSEIFNEQFF	TGTGCCTCAAAAACGGGCGACTCAGAAATCTTTAATGAGCAGTTCTTC
-	TRBV7-9	many	TRBJ2-4	CASSSPETSIAKNIQYF	TGTGCCAGCAGCTCGCCGGAGACTTCCATAGCCAAAAACATTCAGTACTTC
-	TRBV7-9	many	TRBJ2-7	CASSLLGVSHEQYF	TGTGCCAGCAGCTTACTAGGGGTGTCCCACGAGCAGTACTTC